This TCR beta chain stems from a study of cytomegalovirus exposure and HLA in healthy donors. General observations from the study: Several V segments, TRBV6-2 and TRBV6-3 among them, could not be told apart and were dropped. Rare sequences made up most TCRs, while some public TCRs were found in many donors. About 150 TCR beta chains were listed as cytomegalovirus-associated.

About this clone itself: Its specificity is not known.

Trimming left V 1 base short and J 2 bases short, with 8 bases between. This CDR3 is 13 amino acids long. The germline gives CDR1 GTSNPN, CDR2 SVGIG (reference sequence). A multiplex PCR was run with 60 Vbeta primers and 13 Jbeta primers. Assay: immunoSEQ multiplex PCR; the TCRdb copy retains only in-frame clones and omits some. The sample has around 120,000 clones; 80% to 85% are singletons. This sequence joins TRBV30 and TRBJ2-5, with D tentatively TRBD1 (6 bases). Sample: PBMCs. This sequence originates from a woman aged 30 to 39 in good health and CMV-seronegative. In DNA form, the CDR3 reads TGTGCCTGGAGTGGACAGGCACAAGAGACCCAGTACTTC. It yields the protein CAWSGQAQETQYF.